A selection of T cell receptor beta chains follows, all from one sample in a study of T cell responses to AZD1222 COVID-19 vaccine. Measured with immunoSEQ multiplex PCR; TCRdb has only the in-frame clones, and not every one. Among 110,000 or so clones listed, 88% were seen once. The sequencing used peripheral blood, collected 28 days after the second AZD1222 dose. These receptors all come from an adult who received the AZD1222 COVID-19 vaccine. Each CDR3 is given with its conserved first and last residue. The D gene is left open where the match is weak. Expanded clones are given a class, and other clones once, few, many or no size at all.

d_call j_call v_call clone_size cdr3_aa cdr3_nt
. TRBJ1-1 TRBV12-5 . CASGDGKNTEAFF TGTGCTAGTGGCGACGGAAAGAACACTGAAGCTTTCTTT
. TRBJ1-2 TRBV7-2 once CASARGGPGYTF TGTGCCAGCGCTCGAGGGGGGCCTGGCTACACCTTC
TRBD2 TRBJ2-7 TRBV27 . CASSIGLAGVEQYF TGTGCCAGCAGTATCGGACTAGCGGGGGTTGAGCAGTACTTC
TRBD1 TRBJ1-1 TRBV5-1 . CASSPSPTLTGVNTEAFF TGCGCCAGCAGCCCTTCACCGACCTTGACAGGGGTGAACACTGAAGCTTTCTTT
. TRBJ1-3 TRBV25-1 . CASSESTIRGNTIYF TGTGCCAGCAGTGAATCAACCATCCGGGGAAACACCATATATTTT
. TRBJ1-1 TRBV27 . CASSLSPEGDTEAFF TGTGCCAGCAGTTTATCCCCCGAGGGTGACACTGAAGCTTTCTTT
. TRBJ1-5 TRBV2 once CASSDGLQGRANQPQHF TGTGCCAGCAGTGATGGTTTGCAGGGTAGGGCCAATCAGCCCCAGCATTTT
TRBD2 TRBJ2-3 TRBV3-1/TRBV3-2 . CASSHAPSGGRGDTQYF TGTGCCAGCAGCCATGCCCCTAGCGGGGGCCGGGGAGATACGCAGTATTTT
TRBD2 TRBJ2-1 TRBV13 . CASSSKGLADQSSYNEQFF TGTGCCAGCAGCTCCAAGGGACTAGCGGACCAGAGCTCCTACAATGAGCAGTTCTTC
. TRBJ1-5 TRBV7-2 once CASSLDGRNQPQHF TGTGCCAGCAGCTTAGACGGGAGAAATCAGCCCCAGCATTTT
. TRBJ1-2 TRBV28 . CASSLFRRGYGYTF TGTGCCAGCAGTTTATTCAGGAGGGGCTATGGCTACACCTTC
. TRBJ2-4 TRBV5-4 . CASSSPRLAKNIQYF TGTGCCAGCAGCTCGCCTCGACTAGCCAAAAACATTCAGTACTTC
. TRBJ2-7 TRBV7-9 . CASSLYEYSYEQYF TGTGCCAGCAGCTTATATGAATACTCCTACGAGCAGTACTTC
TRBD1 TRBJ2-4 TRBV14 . CASSQGQGANIQYF TGTGCCAGCAGCCAGGGACAGGGGGCGAACATTCAGTACTTC
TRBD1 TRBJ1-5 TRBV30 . CAWSVWGQGDLGNQPQHF TGTGCCTGGAGTGTATGGGGACAGGGTGATCTTGGCAATCAGCCCCAGCATTTT
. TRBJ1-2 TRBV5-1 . CASSGGQQDGYGYTF TGCGCCAGCAGCGGAGGACAGCAGGACGGGTATGGCTACACCTTC
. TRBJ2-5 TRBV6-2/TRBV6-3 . CASSYEAGETQYF TGTGCCAGCAGTTACGAAGCGGGAGAGACCCAGTACTTC
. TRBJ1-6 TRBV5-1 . CASSPGANSPLHF TGCGCCAGCAGCCCGGGGGCGAATTCACCCCTCCACTTT
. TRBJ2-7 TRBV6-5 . CASRGPYEQYF TGTGCCAGCAGGGGGCCCTACGAGCAGTACTTC
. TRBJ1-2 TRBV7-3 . CASSLQRANYGYTF TGTGCCAGCAGCTTACAGCGAGCTAACTATGGCTACACCTTC
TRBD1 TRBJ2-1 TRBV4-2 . CASSQDRTADRRMDEQFF TGTGCCAGCAGCCAAGATAGGACGGCGGACAGGAGGATGGATGAGCAGTTCTTC
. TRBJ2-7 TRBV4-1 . CASSPRGGADSSEQYF TGCGCCAGCAGCCCTCGAGGGGGAGCGGATTCTAGCGAGCAGTACTTC
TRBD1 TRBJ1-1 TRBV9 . CASSGQGRNTEAFF TGTGCCAGCAGCGGACAGGGGAGGAACACTGAAGCTTTCTTT
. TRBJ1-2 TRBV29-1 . CSVAAGYGYTF TGCAGCGTTGCCGCAGGGTATGGCTACACCTTC
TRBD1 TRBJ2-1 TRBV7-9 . CAGRQGQDNEQFF TGTGCCGGGAGACAGGGGCAAGACAATGAGCAGTTCTTC
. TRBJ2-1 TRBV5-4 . CASSLAGGSSYNEQFF TGTGCCAGCAGCTTGGCCGGGGGATCTTCCTACAATGAGCAGTTCTTC
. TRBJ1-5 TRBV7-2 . CASSLAWGEQPQHF TGTGCCAGCAGCTTAGCCTGGGGTGAGCAGCCCCAGCATTTT
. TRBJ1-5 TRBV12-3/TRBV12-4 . CASSELANQPQHF TGTGCCAGCAGTGAGTTGGCTAATCAGCCCCAGCATTTT
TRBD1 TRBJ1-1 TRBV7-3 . CASSPGQVGIAFF TGTGCCAGCAGCCCTGGACAGGTGGGGATAGCTTTCTTT
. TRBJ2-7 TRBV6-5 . CASSYSSAFEQYF TGTGCCAGCAGTTACTCGAGTGCCTTCGAGCAGTACTTC
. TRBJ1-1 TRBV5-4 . CASSLELGPGNTEAFF TGTGCCAGCAGCTTGGAATTGGGGCCTGGGAACACTGAAGCTTTCTTT
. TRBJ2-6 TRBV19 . CATSTGSGANVLTF TGTGCCACATCTACAGGCTCTGGGGCCAACGTCCTGACTTTC
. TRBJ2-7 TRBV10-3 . CAISESEYEQYF TGTGCCATCAGTGAGTCGGAATACGAGCAGTACTTC
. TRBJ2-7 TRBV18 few CASSQTLHLRPIYEQYF TGTGCCAGCTCTCAGACGCTACACCTCCGACCCATATACGAGCAGTACTTC
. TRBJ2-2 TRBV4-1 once CASSPPTGMNTGELFF TGCGCCAGCAGCCCCCCCACGGGGATGAACACCGGGGAGCTGTTTTTT
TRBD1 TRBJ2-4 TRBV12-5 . CASGSGQGESKNIQYF TGTGCTAGTGGTTCAGGACAGGGGGAGTCCAAAAACATTCAGTACTTC
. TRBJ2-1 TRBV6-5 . CASSRLRTNEQFF TGTGCCAGCAGCCGCCTCCGGACCAATGAGCAGTTCTTC
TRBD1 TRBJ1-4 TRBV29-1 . CSAGQGSEKLFF TGCAGCGCGGGACAGGGAAGTGAAAAACTGTTTTTT
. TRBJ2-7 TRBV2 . CASERRSSYEQYF TGTGCCAGCGAACGGCGTAGCTCCTACGAGCAGTACTTC
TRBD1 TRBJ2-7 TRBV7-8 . CASSLAQGQNSYEQYF TGTGCCAGCAGCTTAGCGCAGGGACAGAACTCCTACGAGCAGTACTTC
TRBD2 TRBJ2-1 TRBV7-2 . CASSSRGASGRNEQFF TGTGCCAGCAGCTCCCGCGGGGCTAGCGGGAGGAATGAGCAGTTCTTC
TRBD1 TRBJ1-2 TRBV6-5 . CASRTRTGANYGYTF TGTGCCAGCAGGACACGGACAGGGGCTAACTATGGCTACACCTTC
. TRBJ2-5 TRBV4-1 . CASSQVTEETQYF TGCGCCAGCAGCCAAGTCACAGAAGAGACCCAGTACTTC
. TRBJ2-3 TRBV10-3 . CAISENRDTQYF TGTGCCATCAGTGAGAACAGAGATACGCAGTATTTT
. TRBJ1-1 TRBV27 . CASSSQGLNTEAFF TGTGCCAGCAGTTCCCAGGGACTGAACACTGAAGCTTTCTTT
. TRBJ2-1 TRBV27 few CASKIRVSNEQFF TGTGCCAGCAAAATTAGAGTATCAAATGAGCAGTTCTTC
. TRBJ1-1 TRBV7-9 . CASSLTGAHTEAFF TGTGCCAGCAGCCTTACGGGGGCTCACACTGAAGCTTTCTTT
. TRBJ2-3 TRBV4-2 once CASSQERGTDTQYF TGTGCCAGCAGCCAAGAGAGGGGGACAGATACGCAGTATTTT
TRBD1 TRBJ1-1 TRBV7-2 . CASSPSGGGMNTEAFF TGTGCCAGCAGCCCTTCAGGGGGGGGGATGAACACTGAAGCTTTCTTT
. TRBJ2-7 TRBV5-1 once CASSFSRDTGRSYEQYF TGCGCCAGCAGCTTTTCCCGGGACACAGGACGCTCCTACGAGCAGTACTTC
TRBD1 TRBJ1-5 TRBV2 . CASSAGTDYSNQPQHF TGTGCCAGCAGCGCCGGGACAGACTATAGCAATCAGCCCCAGCATTTT
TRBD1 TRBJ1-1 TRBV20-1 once CSALDRVEAFF TGCAGTGCACTTGACAGGGTTGAAGCTTTCTTT
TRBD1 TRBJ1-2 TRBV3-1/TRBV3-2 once CASSQPGQDGYTF TGTGCCAGCAGCCAACCCGGACAGGATGGCTACACCTTC
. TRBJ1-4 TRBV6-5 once CASSYNDGGPDEKLFF TGTGCCAGCAGTTACAATGATGGCGGTCCGGATGAAAAACTGTTTTTT
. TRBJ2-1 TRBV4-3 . CASSQDRIAIYEQFF TGCGCCAGCAGCCAAGATAGGATAGCTATTTATGAGCAGTTCTTC